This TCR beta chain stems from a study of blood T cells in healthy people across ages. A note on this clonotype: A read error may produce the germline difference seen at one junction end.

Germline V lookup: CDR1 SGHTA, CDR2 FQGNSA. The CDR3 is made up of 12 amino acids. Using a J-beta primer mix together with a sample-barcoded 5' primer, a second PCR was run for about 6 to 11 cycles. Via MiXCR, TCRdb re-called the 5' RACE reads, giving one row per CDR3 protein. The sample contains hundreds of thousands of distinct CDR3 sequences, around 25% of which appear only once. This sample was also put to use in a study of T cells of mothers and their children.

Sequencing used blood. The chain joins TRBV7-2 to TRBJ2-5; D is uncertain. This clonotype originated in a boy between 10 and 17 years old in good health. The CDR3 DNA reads TGTGCCAGCAACTTATTTTACAATGAGCAGTTTTTC. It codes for CASNLFYNEQFF.